This T cell receptor (beta chain) is drawn from a study of HIV-infected patients and healthy controls. This clonotype was detected ten times or more. A junction end diverges from the germline sequence, so it may reflect a read error. The CDR3 has 13 amino acids. Whole blood was used without fractionation, so all unsorted peripheral T cells were included. Reverse transcription used roughly 480 ng RNA and constant-region primers for alpha and beta. Using multiplexing indices, alpha and beta chain libraries were generated apart by chain-specific third strand synthesis. TCRdb passed the 5' RACE reads through MiXCR, listing each CDR3 protein once. The data show some 9,600 distinct CDR3 sequences, about 10% seen once.

The TCR was taken from an adult with HIV infection. The sequencing used blood, collected before antiretroviral therapy. The rearrangement joins TRBV12-3 or TRBV12-4 to TRBJ1-6; D unresolved. The CDR3: CASRLARNSPLHF. The CDR3, as DNA: TGTGCCAGCAGATTAGCAAGGAATTCACCCCTCCACTTT.